The clone carrying this T cell receptor beta chain was observed a few times. The antigen is unknown. The length of the CDR3 is 16 residues. V lost 0 bases and J lost 8, with 16 bases in between. Clinical symptoms, serum thyroxine, TRAb, thyroid ultrasound and orbital computed tomography informed diagnoses. Fresh peripheral blood, around 9.3 ml, was the source of the PBMCs. TCR beta CDR3 regions were amplified from RNA. HTBI primers were employed in a first-round RT-PCR of the TCR CDR3. From the multiplex PCR reads, TCRdb called clonotypes with MiXCR, one entry per CDR3 protein. The sample consists of 550,000 to 600,000 distinct CDR3 sequences, 16% of them appearing once. These data originate in a study of T cells in Graves' hyperthyroidism and ophthalmopathy. Overall study results and limits: Separating ophthalmopathy from stable hyperthyroidism was achieved by a 13 V-J model.

Sequencing was done on a sample of blood. This rearrangement joins TRBV12-3 or TRBV12-4 to TRBJ1-4, with D maybe TRBD1 (5 bases). This sequence originates from a woman in her late teens or twenties with Graves' hyperthyroidism. The CDR3 spells CASSLALGPRVEKLFF. CDR3 sequence (DNA): TGTGCCAGCAGTTTAGCGCTGGGACCCCGGGTGGAAAAACTGTTTTTT.